Below, 9 T cell receptor beta chains from the same sample are listed, as sequenced in a study of blood T cells in healthy people across ages. The use of a sample-barcoded 5' primer and a J-beta primer mix characterized a second PCR of roughly 7 to 12 cycles. TCRdb fed the 5' RACE reads into MiXCR, producing one record per CDR3 protein. The top ten clones hold 7.7% of a sample with 1.5 million to 2 million distinct CDR3 sequences, 28% of them seen once. Sequencing used blood. Receptors originate from a woman aged 25 to 39 in good health.

The rearrangement uses TRBV20-1 and TRBJ1-4; 8 nucleotides align to TRBD1. Germline V gives CDR1 DFQATT, CDR2 SNEGSKA (reference sequence). The CDR3 is 13 amino acids. With 4 bases clipped from V and 8 bases from J, the junction kept 6 bases outside the gene matches. The CDR3 here is CSATTGVREKLFF. In DNA form, the CDR3 reads TGCAGTGCTACGACAGGGGTACGCGAAAAACTGTTTTTT.

CDR3 in DNA: TGTGCCAGCAGTTTACGTGTCCAGGGGGGAGGGACCCAGTACTTC. This translates into CASSLRVQGGGTQYF. The V gene is TRBV12-3 or TRBV12-4, the J gene TRBJ2-5; perhaps TRBD1 as D (7 bases). V lost 2 bases to trimming and J lost 7 bases, with 17 bases between them. The CDR3 runs 15 residues.

This clonotype was detected a few times. The J gene is TRBJ2-7, the V gene TRBV5-5; 9 bases are shared with TRBD1. This CDR3 spans 14 amino acids. CDR1 is SGHKS, CDR2 YYEKEE, per germline (reference sequence). Trimming removed 0 bases from V and 12 bases from J; junction bases left unmatched: 10. CDR3 sequence (DNA): TGTGCCAGCAGCTTGGGGGGTGGACAGGGGACTTGGTACTTC. Its protein is CASSLGGGQGTWYF.

This chain joins TRBV5-4 and TRBJ2-3, with a possible D match to TRBD2 (6 bases). Germline CDR1 is SGHNT and CDR2 is YYREEE (reference sequence). The CDR3 has 19 amino acids. V was cut by 3 bases and J by 3 bases, with 26 bases left in between. The chain's CDR3 is CASSSGGALRDLGTDTQYF. The DNA of the CDR3 is TGTGCCAGCAGCTCGGGCGGGGCGCTTCGGGACTTAGGTACAGATACGCAGTATTTT. Variable domain in full (rest from reference TRBV5-4 and TRBJ2-3): ETGVTQSPTHLIKTRGQQVTLRCSSQSGHNTVSWYQQALGQGPQFIFQYYREEENGRGNFPPRFSGLQFPNYSSELNVNALELDDSALYLCASSSGGALRDLGTDTQYFGPGTRLTVL.

This clonotype was detected a few times. The CDR3 region is CAWKASSNSPLHF. As DNA, the CDR3 is TGTGCCTGGAAGGCCTCTTCTAATTCACCCCTCCACTTT. The gene calls are TRBV30 and TRBJ1-6; D unclear. The CDR3 extends over 13 amino acids. Germline V gives CDR1 GTSNPN, CDR2 SVGIG (reference sequence). V was trimmed by 4 bases and J by 6 bases, leaving 10 bases between them.

The chain carries TRBV7-9 and TRBJ2-7; TRBD1 is a possible D gene (5 bases). The CDR3 has 14 residues. Deletions cut 4 bases from V and 3 bases from J, with 13 bases between. Germline loops: CDR1 SEHNR, CDR2 FQNEAQ (reference sequence). This CDR3 reads CASSSQQVRYEQYF. The CDR3, as DNA: TGTGCCAGCAGCTCGCAACAGGTGCGCTACGAGCAGTACTTC.

This chain connects TRBV20-1 to TRBJ1-5, with 7 positions matching TRBD1. Per germline, CDR1 DFQATT and CDR2 SNEGSKA (reference sequence). Trimming removed 6 bases from V and 4 bases from J; junction bases left unmatched: 6. CDR3 length equals 13 residues. The CDR3 DNA reads as TGCAGTGCGCCGGACAGGCCTAATCAGCCCCAGCATTTT. This encodes CSAPDRPNQPQHF.

This clonotype was observed a few times. The chain couples TRBV6-5 to TRBJ1-2, with TRBD1 as a possible D gene (5 bases). V gave up 5 bases and J gave up 8 bases, with 15 bases separating them. CDR1 and CDR2 from the germline V gene are MNHEY and SVGAGI. The CDR3 has 13 amino acids. CDR3 sequence (DNA): TGTGCCAGCAGTGCAGGGCCGGTGCACGGCTACACCTTC. Residues: CASSAGPVHGYTF.

J is TRBJ1-4 and V is TRBV20-1; D perhaps matches TRBD1 (6 bases). Trimming pared 6 bases from V and 7 bases from J, leaving 18 bases between. The CDR3 runs to 14 residues. The V gene's germline CDR1 is DFQATT and CDR2 SNEGSKA (reference sequence). CDR3 amino acids: CSARDGGQGEKLFF. The CDR3 nucleotides are TGCAGTGCCCGAGACGGGGGGCAGGGTGAAAAACTGTTTTTT.